This TCR beta chain appears in the sequencing data of a study of blood T cell repertoires in COVID-19. Per the study methods: Amplification of reference gene primers was used by the study to estimate nucleated cell counts. Using immunoSEQ multiplex PCR, the repertoire was profiled, and TCRdb retains in-frame clones only, with some absent. The D gene and trimming were derived from the DNA, and the V and J assignments and clone size from that table. This table holds fewer than 130,000 clones, about 85% found once. This clone has more than one count but fewer than ten. Germline values: CDR1 SGHTA, CDR2 FQGNSA. The length of the CDR3 is 13 residues. Trimming pared 2 bases from V and 5 bases from J, leaving 9 bases between.

The clonotype was recovered from a human donor in a cohort sampled during active COVID-19. Material: peripheral blood. The V gene is TRBV7-2, the J gene TRBJ1-1; D unclear. The CDR3 coding sequence is TGTGCCAGCAGCTTATGGGGAGGAACTGAAGCTTTCTTT. Residues: CASSLWGGTEAFF.